This record covers a single T cell receptor beta chain. Its antigen is as yet unknown. The CDR3 end is not reached by the read, which stops 3 residues before it; the germline J gene fills it in. This entry is derived from a study of T cells in women clearing cervical HPV infection. immunoSEQ multiplex PCR used an average of roughly 1,100 ng genomic DNA. Assay used: immunoSEQ multiplex PCR; TCRdb lists only in-frame clones, some missing. The sample table sets out approximately 41,000 clones. Broader study findings: TRBV6-7 abundance was lower in cases than controls (around 0.1% versus 0.15%).

CDR1 and CDR2 from the germline V gene are SNHLY and FYNNEI. The V and J ends lost 7 bases and 4 bases, in that order; junction bases with no gene match: 4. The CDR3 sequence is 13 residues long. The sequenced sample consisted of blood buffy coat. V and J are TRBV2 and TRBJ1-1; 9 nucleotides align to TRBD1. This receptor was identified in a woman aged 18 to 75 with a cervical HPV16 infection that either progressed to CIN3+ or cleared (not recorded which). Incomplete CDR3 DNA: TGTGCCAGCAATGGACAGGGGTTCACTGAA. It encodes CASNGQGFTE. The full CDR3 protein is CASNGQGFTEAFF.